These T cell receptor beta chains were read from a single sample in a study of T cell repertoires in cytomegalovirus infection. In TCRdb, the reads were re-called with MiXCR into one record per CDR3 protein. The sample shows more than 400,000 distinct CDR3 sequences, more than 25% of them seen only once. Source material: PBMCs. The receptors come from a human donor in good health (CMV status not recorded). Some clones in this sample may be carry-over from other donors' samples. Both conserved end residues are part of each CDR3.

TRBJ2-1	TRBV7-2	CASSLLGLAGHEQFF
TRBJ1-1	TRBV10-3	CAISGWNTEAFF
TRBJ2-3	TRBV7-2	CASSRRGSTDTQYF
TRBJ1-1	TRBV6-2/TRBV6-3	CASRGTGRTEAFF
TRBJ2-3	TRBV7-2	CASSSGLAGAADTQYF
TRBJ2-3	TRBV7-2	CASSFNSLADTQYF
TRBJ2-4	TRBV12-3/TRBV12-4	CASSSGLAGVGGAKNIQYF
TRBJ2-2	TRBV11-2	CASSLERRLVTNTGELFF
TRBJ1-3	TRBV4-3	CASSQDRRMGNTIYF
TRBJ1-3	TRBV7-2	CASSLDPTGGNTIYF
TRBJ1-5	TRBV19	CASSPDRGDWPQHF
TRBJ2-1	TRBV7-2	CASTIGGTSGSYEQFF
TRBJ2-5	TRBV28	CAVEGGVETQYF
TRBJ2-4	TRBV6-2/TRBV6-3	CASRLNAGGSRYF
TRBJ1-2	TRBV12-3/TRBV12-4	CASRMTGTNYGYTF
TRBJ1-4	TRBV28	CASSPTGGGEKLFF
TRBJ2-1	TRBV11-2	CASSRYIEQFF
TRBJ2-3	TRBV6-6	CASTSGRETQYF
TRBJ2-2	TRBV30	CARRGGNTGELFF
TRBJ2-3	TRBV15	CATSSWIQSTDTQYF
TRBJ1-1	TRBV7-2	CASSLLTEAFF
TRBJ1-2	TRBV19	CASSTTGGRDYGYTF
TRBJ1-2	TRBV15	CATSREQQGGNYGYTF
TRBJ1-1	TRBV20-1	CSARDGRPKRTEAFF
TRBJ1-2	TRBV7-6	CASSSQGPNYGYTF
TRBJ2-1	TRBV9	CASSVGGGFQFF
TRBJ1-4	TRBV5-4	CASSTEGLANEKLFF
TRBJ1-1	TRBV12-3/TRBV12-4	CASSSQGAEAEAFF
TRBJ1-2	TRBV20-1	CSALWGQDGYTF